Shown below are 15 T cell receptor beta chains from a single sample sequenced in a study of blood T cell repertoires in COVID-19. Clones were sequenced by immunoSEQ multiplex PCR, and TCRdb holds only the in-frame ones, with some missing. Found here are around 270,000 clones, roughly 90% of them singletons; the top ten hold approximately 2%. The sample consisted of peripheral blood. Source of these receptors: a man under 40 with active or convalescent COVID-19.

This chain links TRBV9 with TRBJ2-7; 10 nucleotides line up with TRBD2. The CDR3 spans 15 residues. Looked up from germline, CDR1 is SGDLS and CDR2 is YYNGEE. V gave up 1 base and J gave up 3 bases; unmatched junction bases: 4. CDR3 nucleotide sequence: TGTGCCAGCAGCGTAACCACTAGCGGGGTCTACGAGCAGTACTTC. Translated: CASSVTTSGVYEQYF.

Here the CDR3 DNA reads TGTGCCAGCAGCTTAGGACTAGCGGGGATCCAAGAGACCCAGTACTTC. Translating it yields CASSLGLAGIQETQYF. J is TRBJ2-5 and V is TRBV7-9, with TRBD2 identical over 11 bases. The CDR3 has 16 amino acids. J was trimmed by 1 base and V by 1 base; bases with no gene match: 2. Germline CDR1 SEHNR, CDR2 FQNEAQ (reference sequence).

The chain has TRBV20-1 and TRBJ1-1; D is possibly TRBD1 (6 bases). CDR1 DFQATT and CDR2 SNEGSKA come from the germline V gene (reference sequence). Between the trimmed V and J ends, which lost 6 bases and 6 bases, there was a span of 11 bases. There are 11 residues in the CDR3. CDR3 sequence: CSANRVPEAFF. The CDR3 DNA follows: TGCAGTGCAAACAGGGTCCCTGAAGCTTTCTTT.

This clone was detected only a few times. Additional DNA sequences in this sample encode the identical CDR3. The rearrangement uses TRBV3-1 (or the pseudogene TRBV3-2) and TRBJ2-7; 9 bases align to TRBD1. After removal of 4 bases from V and 3 bases from J, the junction contained 1 base not matched to a gene. The CDR3 spans 13 residues. Germline V gene lookup returns CDR1 LGHDT and CDR2 YNNKEL (reference sequence). The CDR3 DNA sequence: TGTGCCAGCAGCCCGGGACAGGGCTACGAGCAGTACTTC. Encoded protein: CASSPGQGYEQYF.

This clone has just one count. The V gene is TRBV5-1, the J gene TRBJ1-2; the D gene is possibly TRBD1 (5 bases). The CDR3 loop spans 15 amino acids. From germline, CDR1 is SGHRS and CDR2 YFSETQ. Between the trimmed V and J ends, which lost 1 base and 2 bases, there was a span of 12 bases. The CDR3 nucleotides read TGCGCCAGCAGCTTGTATGAAAACAGGAACTATGGCTACACCTTC. It codes for CASSLYENRNYGYTF. Full variable domain (rest looked up from reference TRBV5-1 and TRBJ1-2): KAGVTQTPRYLIKTRGQQVTLSCSPISGHRSVSWYQQTPGQGLQFLFEYFSETQRNKGNFPGRFSGRQFSNSRSEMNVSTLELGDSALYLCASSLYENRNYGYTFGSGTRLTVV.

The chain links TRBV3-1 (or the pseudogene TRBV3-2) to TRBJ1-1, with no clear D. CDR3 length: 15 residues. V was clipped by 2 bases and J by 2 bases, with 12 bases between them. In germline, CDR1 is LGHDT, CDR2 YNNKEL (reference sequence). For the CDR3, the DNA is TGTGCCAGCAGCCAACGGGAGGACGTCAACACTGAAGCTTTCTTT. Its protein is CASSQREDVNTEAFF.

This clone is a singleton in its sample. The CDR3 sequence is CASSPWKGPIFYEQFF. The DNA of the CDR3 is TGTGCCAGCAGCCCCTGGAAGGGGCCGATATTCTATGAGCAGTTCTTC. This chain connects TRBV7-9 to TRBJ2-1; D may be TRBD1 (5 bases). Germline V gene sequence: CDR1 SEHNR, CDR2 FQNEAQ (reference sequence). V was cut by 5 bases and J by 8 bases, with 22 bases left in between. The CDR3 sequence is 16 residues long.

This clone showed up just once. The chain employs TRBV24-1 and TRBJ2-1; D might be TRBD2 (6 bases). There are 13 residues in the CDR3. Germline CDR1 is KGHDR and CDR2 is SFDVKD. Trimming shortened V by 7 bases and J by 4 bases, and 10 bases separated the two germline ends. In DNA form, the CDR3 reads TGTGCCACCAGCGGGACTCCTTACAATGAGCAGTTCTTC. Its protein is CATSGTPYNEQFF.

The rearrangement uses TRBV7-9 and TRBJ2-5, with TRBD1 matching over 9 bases. V shed 2 bases and J 5 bases; nucleotides not matched to a gene: 3. Per germline, CDR1 SEHNR and CDR2 FQNEAQ (reference sequence). The CDR3 consists of 14 residues. CDR3 sequence: CASSLTGGAETQYF. The DNA for the CDR3 is TGTGCCAGCAGCTTAACAGGGGGCGCGGAGACCCAGTACTTC.

J is TRBJ1-5 and V is TRBV5-1; 7 bases line up with TRBD1. The junction had 5 bases not matched to a gene; V was cut back by 2 bases and J by 3 bases. Germline CDR1 reads SGHRS; CDR2 reads YFSETQ. This CDR3 spans 15 amino acids. The CDR3 region has the DNA TGCGCCAGCAGCTTTGGGACAGCCGACAATCAGCCCCAGCATTTT. Its protein is CASSFGTADNQPQHF.

The genes are TRBV18 and TRBJ2-1; 9 bases align to TRBD1. This CDR3 is built from 14 residues. J gave up 9 bases and V 6 bases, and 9 bases lay outside the gene matches. The germline V gene encodes CDR1 KGHSH and CDR2 LQKENI. CDR3 sequence reads: CASSRDRAAAEQFF. For the CDR3, the DNA is TGTGCCAGCTCGCGGGACAGGGCAGCGGCTGAGCAGTTCTTC. Using reference TRBV18 and TRBJ2-1 for the parts outside the CDR3, the full variable domain is NAGVMQNPRHLVRRRGQEARLRCSPMKGHSHVYWYRQLPEEGLKFMVYLQKENIIDESGMPKERFSAEFPKEGPSILRIQQVVRGDSAAYFCASSRDRAAAEQFFGPGTRLTVL.

The gene calls are TRBV9 and TRBJ2-7, with 9 bases that match TRBD1. The V gene's germline CDR1 is SGDLS and CDR2 YYNGEE. CDR3 size: 12 residues. With 5 bases clipped from V and 6 bases from J, the junction kept 3 bases outside the gene matches. CDR3 nucleotides: TGTGCCAGCAGTGGGACAGGGCGCGAGCAGTACTTC. Protein product: CASSGTGREQYF.

The CDR3 spells CASTREGVPSNEQFF. As DNA, the CDR3 is TGTGCCAGCACCCGAGAGGGGGTTCCCTCCAATGAGCAGTTCTTC. This chain joins TRBV9 and TRBJ2-1, with TRBD1 as a possible D gene (6 bases). CDR1 is SGDLS and CDR2 is YYNGEE in the germline V gene. V was shortened by 6 bases and J by 6 bases, with 19 bases between the two germline ends. CDR3 size: 15 residues.

The V gene is TRBV7-9, the J gene TRBJ1-5; the match to TRBD1 covers 7 bases. The CDR3 length is 15 residues. Germline assignment: CDR1 SEHNR and CDR2 FQNEAQ (reference sequence). V lost 5 bases and J lost 5; bases outside the gene matches: 9. DNA of the CDR3: TGTGCCAGCAGCCCCGCGACAGGGCCTTATCAGCCCCAGCATTTT. Its translation is CASSPATGPYQPQHF.

The chain carries TRBV2 and TRBJ1-1, with no clear D. CDR1 SNHLY and CDR2 FYNNEI come from the germline V gene. The CDR3 sequence is 15 residues long. Trimming cost V 3 bases and J 4 bases, with 15 bases left between them. The CDR3 sequence is CASSDGQLEGTEAFF. The CDR3 DNA reads TGTGCCAGCAGTGATGGGCAATTGGAGGGCACTGAAGCTTTCTTT.